These 25 T cell receptor beta chains share one sample of origin, sequenced in a study of CD8+CD57+ T cells in acquired aplastic anemia. TCR beta VDJ and CDR3 were profiled, and genomic DNA was the template. TCRdb reprocessed the reads with MiXCR, giving one entry per CDR3 protein. The repertoire consists of around 180,000 distinct CDR3 sequences, with 60% to 70% occurring once and the leading ten covering 45% to 50%. Sample: sorted CD4+, CD8+, or CD8+CD57+ T cells (not recorded which) from PBMCs. The receptors here all came from a human donor in good health.

This clonotype was seen a handful of times. Here the CDR3 DNA reads TGTGCCAGCAGCTCCTTGGGGGAGCAGTACTTC. Translating it yields CASSSLGEQYF. This chain joins TRBV7-2 and TRBJ2-7, with no clear D. The germline V gene encodes CDR1 SGHTA and CDR2 FQGNSA. V lost 4 bases and J lost 7, with 8 bases in between. The CDR3 spans 11 residues.

This chain uses TRBV20-1 with TRBJ2-2, with D unresolved. CDR3 length: 11 amino acids. The germline V gene encodes CDR1 DFQATT and CDR2 SNEGSKA (reference sequence). Trimming cost V 5 bases and J 7 bases, with 8 bases left between them. CDR3 in DNA: TGCAGTGCTCTGGAAAACGGGGAGCTGTTTTTT. Translating it yields CSALENGELFF.

The sample holds many counts of this clonotype. The chain links TRBV7-8 to TRBJ2-3, with 10 bases aligning to TRBD2. Looked up from germline, CDR1 is SGHVS and CDR2 is FQNEAQ. After removal of 4 bases from V and 3 bases from J, the junction contained 10 bases not matched to a gene. This CDR3 has 17 residues. This chain's CDR3 is CASSSSPRGLATDTQYF. The CDR3 region has the DNA TGTGCCAGCAGCTCCTCCCCCCGGGGACTAGCGACAGATACGCAGTATTTT. The full variable domain, with the rest looked up from reference TRBV7-8 and TRBJ2-3, is GAGVSQSPRYKVAKRGQDVALRCDPISGHVSLFWYQQALGQGPEFLTYFQNEAQLDKSGLPSDRFFAERPEGSVSTLKIQRTQQEDSAVYLCASSSSPRGLATDTQYFGPGTRLTVL.

The chain employs TRBV2 and TRBJ2-3; D gene ambiguous. The CDR3 sequence is 16 residues long. V lost 0 bases and J 8 bases, leaving 18 bases between the germline ends. Germline V gene lookup returns CDR1 SNHLY and CDR2 FYNNEI. This CDR3 is CASSEATSSPLGTQYF. The DNA of the CDR3 is TGTGCCAGCAGTGAAGCGACCTCTTCCCCCCTCGGTACGCAGTATTTT.

The rearrangement uses TRBV29-1 and TRBJ1-1; D ambiguous. Germline values: CDR1 SQVTM, CDR2 ANQGSEA. Between the trimmed V and J ends, which lost 6 bases and 10 bases, there was a span of 15 bases. There are 11 residues in the CDR3. This chain's CDR3 is CSVDPTALAFF. The CDR3, as DNA: TGCAGCGTCGACCCTACTGCCCTAGCTTTCTTT.

Here the CDR3 reads CATSASGGSYNEQFF. CDR3 DNA sequence: TGTGCCACCAGTGCCTCCGGGGGGTCCTACAATGAGCAGTTCTTC. The chain links TRBV24-1 to TRBJ2-1; 7 nucleotides align to TRBD2. CDR1 and CDR2 (germline): KGHDR, SFDVKD. V shed 5 bases, J shed 1 base, and the junction held 4 bases outside the gene matches. The CDR3 contains 15 residues.

The chain combines TRBV2 with TRBJ1-5; D remains unclear. Germline-derived CDR1 and CDR2 are SNHLY and FYNNEI. V was shortened by 10 bases and J by 14 bases, with 27 bases between the two germline ends. The CDR3 runs 14 residues. In DNA form, the CDR3 reads TGTGCCACCGAGGGAGCGGGAGGTTCAAGCTACGAGCATTTT. Amino acids: CATEGAGGSSYEHF.

The rearrangement links TRBV20-1 to TRBJ2-7; D remains ambiguous. With 4 bases removed from V and 7 bases from J, the gap between germline ends came to 14 bases. Germline loops: CDR1 DFQATT, CDR2 SNEGSKA (reference sequence). The CDR3 consists of 12 residues. This CDR3 is CSAIDNPEEQYF. In nucleotides, the CDR3 is TGCAGTGCTATCGATAACCCGGAGGAGCAGTACTTC.

This rearrangement joins TRBV7-2 to TRBJ1-1, with D uncertain. Germline values: CDR1 SGHTA, CDR2 FQGNSA. The CDR3 sequence is 10 residues long. Trimming shortened V by 4 bases and J by 9 bases, and 6 bases separated the two germline ends. CDR3 amino acids: CASSWGKAFF. CDR3 DNA: TGTGCCAGCAGCTGGGGAAAAGCTTTCTTT.

Regarding this clonotype: Sequence at one end of the junction differs from germline and may be a read error. The chain recombines TRBV6-1 with TRBJ2-4; TRBD2 might be the D (6 bases). CDR1 and CDR2 (germline): MNHNS, SASEGT. CDR3 length equals 18 residues. The CDR3 DNA sequence: TGTGCCATCAGTGCGGTCGATAGCGGCGGTTTAGCCAAAAACATTCAGTACTTC. It specifies CAISAVDSGGLAKNIQYF.

The chain uses TRBV7-8 and TRBJ2-7; no firm D call. This CDR3 region has 15 residues. V shed 5 bases and J shed 3 bases, with 17 bases lying between them. Germline V gives CDR1 SGHVS, CDR2 FQNEAQ. The CDR3 loop reads CASSRDLVGGYEQYF. CDR3 sequence (DNA): TGTGCCAGCAGCCGTGATCTAGTGGGTGGCTACGAGCAGTACTTC.

The rearrangement links TRBV9 to TRBJ2-3; D is possibly TRBD1 (6 bases). Germline V gives CDR1 SGDLS, CDR2 YYNGEE. V was cut by 3 bases and J by 3 bases, with 8 bases left in between. This CDR3 has 13 residues. The CDR3 DNA sequence: TGTGCCAGCAGCGCCGGACAGACAGATACGCAGTATTTT. Translated: CASSAGQTDTQYF.

Notes on this clonotype: One junction end disagrees with the germline gene, perhaps due to a read error. The chain employs TRBV7-9 and TRBJ2-7; 8 bases match TRBD2. From germline, CDR1 is SEHNR and CDR2 FQNEAQ (reference sequence). The CDR3 runs 16 residues. The CDR3: CASSQGGSGAFYEQYF. The CDR3 region has the DNA TGCGCCAGCAGCCAAGGAGGTAGCGGGGCTTTCTACGAGCAGTACTTC.

Only a few counts were recorded for this clonotype. The V call is TRBV10-2, the J call TRBJ1-5, with D uncertain. The CDR3 loop spans 14 amino acids. V lost 6 bases and J lost 2, with 11 bases in between. Germline assignment: CDR1 WSHSY and CDR2 SAAADI. CDR3 in DNA: TGCGCCAGCAGAGGAGACGGGCGCAATCAGCCCCAGCATTTT. It codes for CASRGDGRNQPQHF.

J is TRBJ1-5 and V is TRBV6-6; 8 bases are a match to TRBD1. The CDR3 runs to 14 residues. CDR1 is MNHNY, CDR2 SVGAGI, per germline (reference sequence). Losses at the gene ends were 9 bases for V and 1 base for J; bases not matched to a gene: 5. The CDR3 DNA follows: TGTGCCAGTTGGACAGGGTTCAGCAATCAGCCCCAGCATTTT. Its protein is CASWTGFSNQPQHF.

This CDR3 reads CASLNPVYNSPLHF. The CDR3 nucleotides are TGTGCCAGTCTAAACCCCGTCTATAATTCACCCCTCCACTTT. The chain uses TRBV2 and TRBJ1-6; D not certain. The CDR3 runs 14 residues. Trimming cost V 9 bases and J 3 bases, with 12 bases left between them. Germline CDR1 SNHLY, CDR2 FYNNEI.

About this clonotype itself: It is likely a read error, because the conserved phenylalanine at the end of the CDR3 is missing. Because the CDR3's place on the DNA is in doubt, the DNA is left out and the CDR3 is given as listed by TCRdb. This sequence joins TRBV7-9 and TRBJ2-7; the table's D call of TRBD1 was not tested on the DNA. CDR1 is SEHNR and CDR2 is FQNEAQ in the germline V gene (reference sequence). The CDR3 length equals 11 residues, ends included. This CDR3 is CASSDGTGEQL.

Here the CDR3 DNA reads TGTGCCAGCAGCTTAGATCCAGGGTTCACCTACGAGCAGTACTTC. Translated: CASSLDPGFTYEQYF. The genes are TRBV7-2 and TRBJ2-7, with D possibly matching TRBD1 (5 bases). The CDR3 contains 15 residues. From germline, CDR1 is SGHTA and CDR2 FQGNSA. The V and J ends lost 1 base and 2 bases respectively, with 12 bases between them.

This rearrangement joins TRBV24-1 to TRBJ2-2, with 7 bases that match TRBD2. The CDR3 length is 17 residues. Germline CDR1 is KGHDR and CDR2 is SFDVKD. Germline trimming cut 3 bases from V and 0 bases from J; bases unmatched to any gene: 6. The CDR3 protein is CATSDPTSAANTGELFF. The CDR3 DNA follows: TGTGCCACCAGTGATCCTACTAGCGCCGCGAACACCGGGGAGCTGTTTTTT.

In this sample, this clonotype turned up many times. V usage is TRBV5-8 and J usage is TRBJ2-5; 8 bases are shared with TRBD2. The V gene's germline CDR1 is SGHTS and CDR2 YDEGEE. The CDR3 contains 14 residues. Trimming took 0 bases from V and 3 from J; bases not matched to a gene: 1. The CDR3 sequence: CASSLELAEETQYF. The CDR3 DNA reads as TGTGCCAGCAGCTTGGAACTAGCGGAAGAGACCCAGTACTTC.

The CDR3 sequence is CASRSTGIYGYTF. The CDR3 DNA follows: TGTGCCAGTCGTTCAACGGGGATCTATGGCTACACCTTC. The chain carries TRBV19 and TRBJ1-2; D ambiguous. Germline V CDR1 and CDR2: LNHDA, SQIVND (reference sequence). The CDR3 loop spans 13 amino acids. V was pared by 8 bases and J by 4 bases, with 14 bases between. Together with reference TRBV19 and TRBJ1-2, the CDR3 gives the full variable domain: DGGITQSPKYLFRKEGQNVTLSCEQNLNHDAMYWYRQDPGQGLRLIYYSQIVNDFQKGDIAEGYSVSREKKESFPLTVTSAQKNPTAFYLCASRSTGIYGYTFGSGTRLTVV.

V and J are TRBV29-1 and TRBJ2-2, with a weak D call TRBD1 (6 bases). CDR3 length: 14 residues. Germline V gene lookup returns CDR1 SQVTM and CDR2 ANQGSEA. The V end was cut by 5 bases, the J end by 4 bases, with 14 bases between. The CDR3 loop reads CSVKSGASTGELFF. CDR3 in DNA: TGCAGCGTTAAGTCAGGGGCGAGCACCGGGGAGCTGTTTTTT.

The gene calls are TRBV10-3 and TRBJ2-7; maybe TRBD2 (5 bases). There are 16 residues in the CDR3. Germline values: CDR1 ENHRY, CDR2 SYGVKD. Deletions cut 3 bases from V and 0 bases from J, with 15 bases between. The CDR3 sequence is CAISEFEGRSSYEQYF. The CDR3 coding sequence is TGTGCCATCAGTGAATTTGAGGGCAGGTCCTCCTACGAGCAGTACTTC.

The V call is TRBV9, the J call TRBJ1-1; 7 positions agree with TRBD1. V gave up 4 bases and J gave up 11 bases; unmatched junction bases: 14. CDR1 and CDR2 (germline): SGDLS, YYNGEE. The CDR3 runs 14 residues. The CDR3 DNA reads as TGTGCCAGCAGCCCGACAGGGACGGCAATGAGTGCTTTCTTT. As protein: CASSPTGTAMSAFF.

The table lists this clonotype with a few counts. The J gene is TRBJ2-1, the V gene TRBV7-3; D is undetermined. V lost 5 bases, J lost 6 bases, and 11 bases lay in between. The CDR3 spans 13 residues. In germline, CDR1 is SGHTA, CDR2 FQGTGA. In nucleotides, the CDR3 is TGTGCCAGCAGCCCCGGCTGGGGCAATGAGCAGTTCTTC. Translated: CASSPGWGNEQFF.